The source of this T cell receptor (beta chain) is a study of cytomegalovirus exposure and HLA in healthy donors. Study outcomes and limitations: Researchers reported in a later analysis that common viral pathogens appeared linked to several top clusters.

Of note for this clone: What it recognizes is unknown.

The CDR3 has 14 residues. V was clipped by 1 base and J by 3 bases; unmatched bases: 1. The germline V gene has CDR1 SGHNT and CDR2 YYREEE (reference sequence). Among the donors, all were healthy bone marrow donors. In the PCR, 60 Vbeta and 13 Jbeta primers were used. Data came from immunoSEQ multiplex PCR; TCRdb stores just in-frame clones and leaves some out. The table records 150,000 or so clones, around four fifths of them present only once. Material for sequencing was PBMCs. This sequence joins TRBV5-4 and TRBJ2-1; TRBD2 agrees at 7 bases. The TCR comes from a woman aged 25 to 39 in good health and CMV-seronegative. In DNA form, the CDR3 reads TGTGCCAGCAGCTTGAGCGGGATCTACAATGAGCAGTTCTTC. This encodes CASSLSGIYNEQFF.